This TCR beta chain stems from a study of T cell responses to AZD1222 COVID-19 vaccine. To note about this clone: Its antigen is as yet unknown.

Points from the study as a whole: The study reported that nearly half of spike-specific TCRs target unmutated variant regions. In a largely white British group with more females than males, clonal diversity was possibly underestimated. Regions 160-218 and 743-854 held dominance among vaccine-associated CD4 TCRs, which spanned spike. Repertoire samples came only from after the peak T cell response.

Clones were read by immunoSEQ multiplex PCR, and TCRdb kept only the in-frame ones, dropping some. The sample yields around 140,000 clones, around 86% seen once. V was trimmed by 4 bases and J by 7 bases, leaving 10 bases between them. The CDR3 is 12 amino acids. Germline CDR1 is SGDLS and CDR2 is YYNGEE. The V gene is TRBV9, the J gene TRBJ2-3; D may be TRBD2 (6 bases). The source was peripheral blood, collected on day 0 of AZD1222 vaccination. The receptor was derived from an adult in good health. In DNA, the CDR3 is TGTGCCAGCAGCTCCCGGGAGTATACGCAGTATTTT. Protein product: CASSSREYTQYF.